This T cell receptor (beta chain) was observed in a study of T cell repertoires in ileal Crohn's disease. Study overall: At surgery, approximately 33% of patients smoked, with median disease duration roughly 7.2 years. Biopsies of inflamed ileum from the surgical specimen form M0 samples.

Regarding this clone: The antigen is undetermined.

Broader study findings: Compared with non-smokers, active smokers at surgery showed more clonal expansions.

Sequencing used immunoSEQ multiplex PCR; TCRdb keeps in-frame clones, though not all of them. The table lists 15,000 or so clones, roughly four fifths of them singletons. Regarding time point: inflamed ileum from the surgical specimen. Patients were adults with ileal or ileocolonic Crohn's disease needing resection. Germline assignment: CDR1 LGHNA and CDR2 YNFKEQ. Trimming cost V 0 bases and J 7 bases, with 7 bases left between them. The CDR3 runs 13 residues. Sequenced input: ileal tissue. V usage is TRBV4-2 and J usage is TRBJ2-1; perhaps TRBD1 as D (5 bases). The receptor was derived from an adult with Crohn's disease. The CDR3: CASSQDQGNEQFF. In nucleotides, the CDR3 is TGTGCCAGCAGCCAAGATCAGGGTAATGAGCAGTTCTTC.